The next 20 T cell receptor beta chains were all read from a single sample in a study of blood T cells in healthy people across ages. Primed by a sample-barcoded 5' primer and a J-beta primer mix, a second PCR proceeded for roughly 7 to 11 cycles. Via MiXCR, TCRdb re-called the 5' RACE reads, giving one row per CDR3 protein. Of about 900,000 distinct CDR3 sequences in the sample, under 50% are singletons; the top ten hold 13%. Sample: blood. The source is a man between 25 and 39 years old in good health.

Only a few counts were recorded for this clonotype. The rearrangement links TRBV20-1 to TRBJ2-7; no reliable D call. The CDR3 runs to 12 residues. Germline CDR1 reads DFQATT; CDR2 reads SNEGSKA (reference sequence). Trimming stripped 3 bases from V and 1 base from J, with 7 bases between. The CDR3 spells CSARDRSYEQYF. DNA for the CDR3: TGCAGTGCTAGGGACCGTTCCTACGAGCAGTACTTC.

This chain joins TRBV29-1 and TRBJ1-1, with TRBD1 matching 9 bases. The germline V gene has CDR1 SQVTM and CDR2 ANQGSEA. CDR3 size: 13 residues. J was trimmed by 5 bases and V by 7 bases; bases with no gene match: 8. CDR3 amino acids: CSALGTGTTEAFF. CDR3 nucleotides: TGCAGCGCCCTGGGGACAGGGACGACTGAAGCTTTCTTT.

The chain employs TRBV20-1 and TRBJ2-7, with TRBD1 matching over 10 bases. This CDR3 has 14 amino acids. The germline gives CDR1 DFQATT, CDR2 SNEGSKA (reference sequence). The V and J ends lost 6 bases and 0 bases, in that order; junction bases with no gene match: 5. CDR3 residues: CSAIGQGVSYEQYF. In DNA form, the CDR3 reads TGCAGTGCCATCGGACAGGGGGTCTCCTACGAGCAGTACTTC.

The J gene is TRBJ1-5, the V gene TRBV30; 9 bases line up with TRBD1. Trimming cost V 4 bases and J 5 bases; bases outside gene matches: 9. Germline V gene sequence: CDR1 GTSNPN, CDR2 SVGIG (reference sequence). The length of the CDR3 is 15 residues. CDR3 DNA: TGTGCCTGGAAAGGAGACAGGGGGTCGGATCAGCCCCAGCATTTT. Residues: CAWKGDRGSDQPQHF.

This clonotype was counted once. The J gene is TRBJ1-2, the V gene TRBV20-1; D unclear. CDR3 length equals 9 residues. V lost 1 base and J lost 13, with 7 bases in between. Germline CDR1 DFQATT, CDR2 SNEGSKA (reference sequence). The CDR3 DNA reads TGCAGTGCTAGAGGGGCCTCCACCTTC. This codes for CSARGASTF.

The chain uses TRBV5-8 and TRBJ2-6, with D maybe TRBD2 (6 bases). The CDR3 totals 19 residues. Trimming removed 5 bases at V and 1 base at J, with 22 bases between. Germline V gene data show CDR1 as SGHTS and CDR2 as YDEGEE. The CDR3 nucleotides are TGTGCCAGCAGTGGAGGGATAGGCAGGGTAGGATCTGGGGCCAACGTCCTGACTTTC. It encodes CASSGGIGRVGSGANVLTF.

The V call is TRBV7-2, the J call TRBJ1-2, with 9 positions matching TRBD1. The trim removed 1 base at V and 0 bases at J, leaving 12 bases unmatched. Germline-derived CDR1 and CDR2 are SGHTA and FQGNSA. There are 19 residues in the CDR3. CDR3 amino acids: CASSLDLTGGLAPNYGYTF. CDR3 DNA: TGTGCCAGCAGCTTAGATCTCACAGGGGGCCTAGCACCTAACTATGGCTACACCTTC. The full variable domain, its missing parts supplied by reference TRBV7-2 and TRBJ1-2, is GAGVSQSPSNKVTEKGKDVELRCDPISGHTALYWYRQSLGQGLEFLIYFQGNSAPDKSGLPSDRFSAERTGGSVSTLTIQRTQQEDSAVYLCASSLDLTGGLAPNYGYTFGSGTRLTVV.

The chain links TRBV2 to TRBJ2-1; 8 bases agree with TRBD2. The CDR3 contains 15 residues. Trimming removed 2 bases from V and 8 bases from J; junction bases left unmatched: 8. Germline lookup yields CDR1 SNHLY and CDR2 FYNNEI. Here the CDR3 DNA reads TGTGCCAGCAGTGAACGCGGGGGGATCGGCGATGAGCAGTTCTTC. Its protein product is CASSERGGIGDEQFF.

This clonotype is a singleton in its sample. The chain combines TRBV2 with TRBJ1-1; D unclear. V lost 4 bases and J 1 base, leaving 10 bases between the germline ends. Germline V gene lookup returns CDR1 SNHLY and CDR2 FYNNEI. The CDR3 spans 14 residues. As DNA, the CDR3 is TGTGCCAGCAGTGCTCGGGCAGGGAACACTGAAGCTTTCTTT. It specifies CASSARAGNTEAFF.

V and J are TRBV9 and TRBJ2-7; unclear D gene. V was trimmed by 0 bases and J by 4 bases, leaving 11 bases between them. CDR1 and CDR2 (germline): SGDLS, YYNGEE. The CDR3 length is 14 residues. CDR3 sequence reads: CASSVEMAAYEQYF. The CDR3 DNA sequence: TGTGCCAGCAGCGTAGAGATGGCTGCTTACGAGCAGTACTTC.

V and J are TRBV20-1 and TRBJ2-3; D possibly corresponds to TRBD2 (6 bases). The V gene lost 3 bases and the J gene lost 0 bases, with 13 bases spanning the gap. The CDR3 sequence is 15 residues long. Germline CDR1 and CDR2: DFQATT and SNEGSKA (reference sequence). CDR3 region: CSARAAGTSTDTQYF. The CDR3 bases are TGCAGTGCTAGGGCGGCGGGAACTAGCACAGATACGCAGTATTTT.

This rearrangement joins TRBV4-1 to TRBJ1-6, with 8 nucleotides matching TRBD1. The V and J ends lost 3 bases and 6 bases, in that order; junction bases with no gene match: 4. This CDR3 is 15 amino acids long. The germline CDR1 and CDR2 sequences are MGHRA and YSYEKL. CDR3 sequence reads: CASSQRTGTNSPLHF. The DNA of the CDR3 is TGCGCCAGCAGCCAGAGGACAGGGACTAATTCACCCCTCCACTTT.

This clonotype occurred many times. The rearrangement links TRBV11-2 to TRBJ2-5, with 7 bases fitting TRBD1. The CDR3 loop spans 16 amino acids. V shed 5 bases and J 2 bases; nucleotides not matched to a gene: 11. Per the germline V gene, CDR1 is SGHAT and CDR2 is FQNNGV. The CDR3 bases are TGTGCCAGCAGCCTTGGGGTAGGGGGCATTCAAGAGACCCAGTACTTC. This encodes CASSLGVGGIQETQYF. Variable domain in full (rest from reference TRBV11-2 and TRBJ2-5): EAGVAQSPRYKIIEKRQSVAFWCNPISGHATLYWYQQILGQGPKLLIQFQNNGVVDDSQLPKDRFSAERLKGVDSTLKIQPAKLEDSAVYLCASSLGVGGIQETQYFGPGTRLLVL.

V gene TRBV5-1 combines with J gene TRBJ2-3, with D perhaps being TRBD1 or TRBD2 (5 bases each). Germline V gives CDR1 SGHRS, CDR2 YFSETQ. Trimming removed 5 bases from V and 4 bases from J, with 11 bases in between. The CDR3 covers 13 residues. The CDR3 nucleotides are TGCGCCAGCAGGGCCGGGACCGCAGATACGCAGTATTTT. It yields the protein CASRAGTADTQYF.

This clonotype was observed a handful of times. This chain connects TRBV6-6 to TRBJ1-6; D gene unclear. CDR3 length equals 13 residues. V lost 5 bases and J lost 7, with 9 bases in between. Germline CDR1 MNHNY, CDR2 SVGAGI (reference sequence). CDR3 DNA sequence: TGTGCCAGCAGTCCGGGCCCGAATTCACCCCTCCACTTT. It is translated as CASSPGPNSPLHF.

A remark on this clonotype: Relative to the germline gene, one junction end is altered; a read error may explain this. The V and J genes are TRBV12-3 or TRBV12-4 and TRBJ2-3; possibly TRBD1 for D (6 bases). CDR3 size: 15 residues. CDR3 nucleotides: TGTGCCAGCAGTCATGGCAGAGTGGGGGCAGATACGCAATATTTT. It is translated as CASSHGRVGADTQYF.

On this clonotype itself: One junction end disagrees with the germline gene, perhaps due to a read error. V usage is TRBV5-1 and J usage is TRBJ2-1; no reliable D call. The CDR3 has 14 amino acids. Germline values: CDR1 SGHRS, CDR2 YFSETQ. The CDR3 loop is CAGSSAPPKNEQFF. For the CDR3, the DNA is TGCGCCGGCAGCTCCGCACCACCTAAGAATGAGCAGTTCTTC.

This clonotype was detected a few times. The chain uses TRBV7-9 and TRBJ2-3, with TRBD1 matching 7 bases. V gave up 1 base and J gave up 2 bases; unmatched junction bases: 6. Germline values: CDR1 SEHNR, CDR2 FQNEAQ (reference sequence). The CDR3 is 16 amino acids. The CDR3 spells CASSLGTGVNTDTQYF. DNA for the CDR3: TGTGCCAGCAGCTTAGGCACAGGGGTCAACACAGATACGCAGTATTTT.

Regarding this clonotype: A much larger clone lies a single base off, so this may be a read error. The CDR3 region is CASSARGGPGNEQYF. The CDR3 DNA follows: TGTGCCAGCAGTGCTCGGGGGGGCCCAGGTAATGAGCAGTACTTC. The gene calls are TRBV28 and TRBJ2-7; 8 nucleotides agree with TRBD2. There are 15 residues in the CDR3. Germline V gives CDR1 MDHEN, CDR2 SYDVKM. Losses at the gene ends were 5 bases for V and 7 bases for J; bases not matched to a gene: 13.

The chain couples TRBV20-1 to TRBJ2-7; D might be TRBD2 (7 bases). The CDR3 totals 14 residues. Deletions cut 3 bases from V and 4 bases from J, with 16 bases between. Germline CDR1 DFQATT, CDR2 SNEGSKA (reference sequence). Here the CDR3 reads CSARARGAFYEQYF. The CDR3 DNA follows: TGCAGTGCTAGGGCCCGGGGGGCTTTTTACGAGCAGTACTTC.